The T cell receptor (beta chain) under discussion was sequenced for a study of CD8+CD57+ T cells in acquired aplastic anemia. Study-level results: Approximately 30 was the count of CD8+ CDR3 sequences that patients shared with controls.

V shed 7 bases and J shed 0 bases, with 16 bases lying between them. Germline loops: CDR1 LNHDA, CDR2 SQIVND (reference sequence). This CDR3 is built from 17 residues. CDR3 and TCR beta VDJ profiling relied on a genomic DNA template. MiXCR, applied by TCRdb to the reads, yields one record per CDR3 protein. Here the sample spans about 220,000 distinct CDR3 sequences, roughly 35% being singletons. This clonotype appeared many times. Its antigen is undetermined. This TCR came from a human donor in good health, serving as a control. V and J are TRBV19 and TRBJ2-6; D could derive from TRBD1 or TRBD2 (6 bases each). Sequenced input: sorted CD4+, CD8+, or CD8+CD57+ T cells (not recorded which) from PBMCs. The CDR3 spells CASNRRGEYSGANVLTF. The CDR3 coding sequence is TGTGCCAGTAATAGAAGGGGGGAGTACTCTGGGGCCAACGTCCTGACTTTC.